This T cell receptor beta chain was identified during a study of shared clonotypes between healthy human individuals. For the study at large: Plates per donor: three CD4 naive, three CD4 memory, two CD8 naive, one CD8 memory.

The protocol was immunoSEQ multiplex PCR, while the TCRdb copy is restricted to in-frame clones and leaves out a portion. This sample has approximately 2.5 million clones, with over 85% found just once. Trimming took 0 bases from V and 0 from J, leaving 9 bases between them. This CDR3 comprises 15 residues. Per germline, CDR1 SGHRS and CDR2 YFSETQ. The sample was naive CD4+ T cells sorted from blood. Subset meaning: CD45RA+ positively selected. The clonotype comes from a young man in good health. The chain recombines TRBV5-1 with TRBJ1-2; D gene ambiguous. The CDR3 region is CASSLEAYPNYGYTF. In nucleotides, the CDR3 is TGCGCCAGCAGCTTGGAAGCATACCCTAACTATGGCTACACCTTC.